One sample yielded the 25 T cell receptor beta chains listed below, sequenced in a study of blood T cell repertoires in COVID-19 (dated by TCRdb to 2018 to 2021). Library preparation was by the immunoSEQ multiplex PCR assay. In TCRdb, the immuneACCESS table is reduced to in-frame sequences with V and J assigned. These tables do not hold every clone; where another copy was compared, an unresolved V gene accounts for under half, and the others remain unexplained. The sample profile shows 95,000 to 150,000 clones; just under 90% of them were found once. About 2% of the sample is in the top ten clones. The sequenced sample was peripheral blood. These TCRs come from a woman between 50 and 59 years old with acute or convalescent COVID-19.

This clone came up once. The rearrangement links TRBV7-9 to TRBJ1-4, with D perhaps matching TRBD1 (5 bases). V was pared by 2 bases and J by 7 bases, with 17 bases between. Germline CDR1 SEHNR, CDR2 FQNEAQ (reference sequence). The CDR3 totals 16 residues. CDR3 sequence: CASSLYLRGNSEKLFF. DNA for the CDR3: TGTGCCAGCAGCTTATATTTAAGGGGAAACAGTGAAAAACTGTTTTTT.

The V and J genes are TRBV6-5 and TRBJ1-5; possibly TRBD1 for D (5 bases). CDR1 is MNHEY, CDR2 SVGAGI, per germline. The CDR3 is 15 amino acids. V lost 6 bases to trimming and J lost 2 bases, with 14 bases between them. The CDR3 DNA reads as TGTGCCAGCAGGCAGGGTTTTGGAGGCAATCAGCCCCAGCATTTT. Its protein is CASRQGFGGNQPQHF.

The CDR3 here is CASSIWDSSTEAFF. The CDR3 region has the DNA TGTGCCAGTAGTATATGGGACAGTTCCACTGAAGCTTTCTTT. The gene calls are TRBV19 and TRBJ1-1; TRBD1 aligns across 7 bases. The CDR3 sequence is 14 residues long. Germline lookup yields CDR1 LNHDA and CDR2 SQIVND (reference sequence). The V and J ends lost 2 bases and 4 bases, in that order; junction bases with no gene match: 4.

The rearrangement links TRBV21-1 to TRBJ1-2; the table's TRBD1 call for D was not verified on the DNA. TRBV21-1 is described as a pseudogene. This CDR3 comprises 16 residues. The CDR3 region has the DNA TGTGCCAGCAGCCGGGACAGGGGTCCCTCCTACTATGGCTACACCTTC. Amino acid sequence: CASSRDRGPSYYGYTF.

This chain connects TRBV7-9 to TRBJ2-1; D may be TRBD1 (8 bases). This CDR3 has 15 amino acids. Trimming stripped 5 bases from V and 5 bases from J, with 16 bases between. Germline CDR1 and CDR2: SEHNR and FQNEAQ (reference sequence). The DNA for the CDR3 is TGTGCCAGCAGCAGTACAGGGGGGGTCGACAATGAGCAGTTCTTC. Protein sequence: CASSSTGGVDNEQFF.

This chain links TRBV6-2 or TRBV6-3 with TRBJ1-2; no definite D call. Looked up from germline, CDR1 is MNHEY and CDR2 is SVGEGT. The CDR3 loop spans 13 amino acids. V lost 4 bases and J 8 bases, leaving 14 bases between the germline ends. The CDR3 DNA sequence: TGTGCCAGCAGTTCCAACCTAGGAAGGGGCTACACCTTC. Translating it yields CASSSNLGRGYTF.

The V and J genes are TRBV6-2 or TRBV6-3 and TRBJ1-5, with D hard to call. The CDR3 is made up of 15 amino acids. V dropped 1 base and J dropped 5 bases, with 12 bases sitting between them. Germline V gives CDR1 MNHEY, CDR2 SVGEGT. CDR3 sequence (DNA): TGTGCCAGCAGTTACTGGGGAGGTGGGGATCAGCCCCAGCATTTT. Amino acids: CASSYWGGGDQPQHF.

The CDR3 here is CASSSRTSQRQFF. CDR3 nucleotides: TGTGCCAGCAGTTCCCGGACTAGCCAACGGCAGTTCTTC. The chain combines TRBV6-2 or TRBV6-3 with TRBJ2-1, with TRBD2 identical over 8 bases. Germline values: CDR1 MNHEY, CDR2 SVGEGT. CDR3 length: 13 residues. The V gene end was trimmed by 4 bases and the J gene end by 12 bases; junction bases not matched to a gene: 8.

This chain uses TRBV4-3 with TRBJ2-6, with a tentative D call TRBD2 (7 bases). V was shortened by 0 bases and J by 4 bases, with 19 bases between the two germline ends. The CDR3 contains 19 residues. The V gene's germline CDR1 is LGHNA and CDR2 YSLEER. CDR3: CASSQDLEGGVAGANVLTF. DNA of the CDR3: TGCGCCAGCAGCCAAGATTTGGAAGGGGGGGTTGCCGGGGCCAACGTCCTGACTTTC.

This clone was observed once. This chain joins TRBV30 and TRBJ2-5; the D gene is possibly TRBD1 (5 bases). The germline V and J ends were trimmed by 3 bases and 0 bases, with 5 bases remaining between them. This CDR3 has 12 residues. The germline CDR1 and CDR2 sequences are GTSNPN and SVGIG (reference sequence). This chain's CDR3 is CAWSRDQETQYF. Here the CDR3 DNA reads TGTGCCTGGAGCAGGGACCAAGAGACCCAGTACTTC.

CDR3 loop: CASPLRGPQGVSNQPQHF. CDR3 DNA sequence: TGTGCAAGTCCCTTACGAGGTCCACAGGGAGTTAGCAATCAGCCCCAGCATTTT. The chain is built from TRBV12-2 and TRBJ1-5; the tabulated D call, TRBD1, remains unverified against the DNA. TRBV12-2 is shown as a pseudogene. The CDR3 totals 18 residues.

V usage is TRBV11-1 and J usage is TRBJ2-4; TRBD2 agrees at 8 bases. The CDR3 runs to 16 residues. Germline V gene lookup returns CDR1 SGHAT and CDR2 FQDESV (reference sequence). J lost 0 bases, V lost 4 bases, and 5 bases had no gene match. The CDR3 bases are TGTGCCAGCAGCTACAGCGGGGGTATAGCCAAAAACATTCAGTACTTC. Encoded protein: CASSYSGGIAKNIQYF.

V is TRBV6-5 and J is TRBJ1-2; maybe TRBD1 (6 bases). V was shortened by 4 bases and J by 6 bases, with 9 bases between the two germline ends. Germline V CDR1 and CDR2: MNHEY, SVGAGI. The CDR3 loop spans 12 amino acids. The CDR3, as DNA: TGTGCCAGCAGTTCGAAGGGGGATGGCTACACCTTC. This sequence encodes CASSSKGDGYTF.

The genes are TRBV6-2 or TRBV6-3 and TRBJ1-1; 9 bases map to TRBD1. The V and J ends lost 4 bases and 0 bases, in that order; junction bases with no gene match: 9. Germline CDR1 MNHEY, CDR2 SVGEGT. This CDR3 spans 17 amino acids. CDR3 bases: TGTGCCAGCAGTTCGGACAGGGGACCAAATATGAACACTGAAGCTTTCTTT. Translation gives CASSSDRGPNMNTEAFF.

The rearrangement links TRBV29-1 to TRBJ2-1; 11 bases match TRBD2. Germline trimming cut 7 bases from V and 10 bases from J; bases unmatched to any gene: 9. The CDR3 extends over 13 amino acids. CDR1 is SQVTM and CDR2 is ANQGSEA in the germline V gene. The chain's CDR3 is CSALTSGTGEQFF. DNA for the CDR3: TGCAGCGCCTTGACTAGCGGGACCGGGGAGCAGTTCTTC.

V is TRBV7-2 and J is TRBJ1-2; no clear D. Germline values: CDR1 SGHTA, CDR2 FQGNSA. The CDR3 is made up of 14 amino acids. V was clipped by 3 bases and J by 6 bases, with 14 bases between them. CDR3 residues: CASSFRPETHGYTF. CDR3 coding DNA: TGTGCCAGCAGCTTTAGGCCGGAGACCCATGGCTACACCTTC.

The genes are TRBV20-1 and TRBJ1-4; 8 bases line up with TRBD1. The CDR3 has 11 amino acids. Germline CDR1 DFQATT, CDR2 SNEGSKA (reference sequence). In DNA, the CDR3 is TGCAGCGGACAGGGCAACGAAAAACTGTTTTTT. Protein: CSGQGNEKLFF.

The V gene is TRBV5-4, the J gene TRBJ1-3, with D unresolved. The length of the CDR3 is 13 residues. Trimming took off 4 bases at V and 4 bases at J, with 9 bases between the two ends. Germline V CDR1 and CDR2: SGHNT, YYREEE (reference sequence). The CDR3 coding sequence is TGTGCCAGCAGCGGGCCCCGGGGAAACACCATATATTTT. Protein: CASSGPRGNTIYF.

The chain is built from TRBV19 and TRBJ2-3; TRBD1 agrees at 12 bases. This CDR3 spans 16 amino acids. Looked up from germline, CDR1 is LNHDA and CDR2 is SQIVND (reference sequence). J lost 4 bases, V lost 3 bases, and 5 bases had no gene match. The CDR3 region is CASSIWDRGRADTQYF. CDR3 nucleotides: TGTGCCAGTAGTATTTGGGACAGGGGGCGCGCAGATACGCAGTATTTT.

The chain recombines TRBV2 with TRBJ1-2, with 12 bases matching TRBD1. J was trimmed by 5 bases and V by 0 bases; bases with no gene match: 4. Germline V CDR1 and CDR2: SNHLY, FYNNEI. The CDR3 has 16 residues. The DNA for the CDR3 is TGTGCCAGCAGTGAAGCGGGACAGGGGGCGGGGTATGGCTACACCTTC. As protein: CASSEAGQGAGYGYTF. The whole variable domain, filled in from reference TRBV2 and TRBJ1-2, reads EPEVTQTPSHQVTQMGQEVILRCVPISNHLYFYWYRQILGQKVEFLVSFYNNEISEKSEIFDDQFSVERPDGSNFTLKIRSTKLEDSAMYFCASSEAGQGAGYGYTFGSGTRLTVV.

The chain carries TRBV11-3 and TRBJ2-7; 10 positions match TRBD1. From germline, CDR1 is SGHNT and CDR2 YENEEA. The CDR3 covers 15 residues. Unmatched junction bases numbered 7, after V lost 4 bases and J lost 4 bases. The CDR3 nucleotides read TGTGCCAGCAGCTCCGGGACAGGGGTATGGTACGAGCAGTACTTC. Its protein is CASSSGTGVWYEQYF.

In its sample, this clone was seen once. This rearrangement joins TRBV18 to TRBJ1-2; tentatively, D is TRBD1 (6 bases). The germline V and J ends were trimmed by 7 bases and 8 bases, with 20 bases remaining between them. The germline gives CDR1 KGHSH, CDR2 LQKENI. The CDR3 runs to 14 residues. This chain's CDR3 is CASLEGTTNGGYTF. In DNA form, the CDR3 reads TGTGCCAGCTTAGAAGGGACAACTAACGGCGGCTACACCTTC.

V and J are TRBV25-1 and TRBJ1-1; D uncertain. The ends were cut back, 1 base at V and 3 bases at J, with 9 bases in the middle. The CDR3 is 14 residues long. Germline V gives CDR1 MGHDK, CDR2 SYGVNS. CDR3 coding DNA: TGTGCCAGCAGTGAATGGAGGGATCACACTGAAGCTTTCTTT. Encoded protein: CASSEWRDHTEAFF.

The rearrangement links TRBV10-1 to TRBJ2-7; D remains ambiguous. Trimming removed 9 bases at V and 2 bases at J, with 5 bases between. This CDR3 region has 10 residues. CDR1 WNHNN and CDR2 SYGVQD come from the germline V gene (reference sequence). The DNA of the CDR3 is TGCGCCAGGGGCCCCTACGAGCAGTACTTC. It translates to CARGPYEQYF.

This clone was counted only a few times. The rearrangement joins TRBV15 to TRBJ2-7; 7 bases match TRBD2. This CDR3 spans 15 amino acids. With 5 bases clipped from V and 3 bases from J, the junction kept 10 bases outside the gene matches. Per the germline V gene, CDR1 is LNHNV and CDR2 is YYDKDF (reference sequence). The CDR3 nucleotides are TGTGCCACCAGCCCGGGGAGGGATGTGGGCTACGAGCAGTACTTC. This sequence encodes CATSPGRDVGYEQYF.